This T cell receptor (beta chain) came from a study of blood T cell repertoires in COVID-19 (dated by TCRdb to between 2020 and 2021). Looking at the study overall: The collaborator samples originated in the United States, Italy and Spain and spanned the acute and convalescent phases of COVID-19. The prospective study material was composed of cDNA or gDNA derived from T cells, B-cell-depleted T cells, or PBMCs. The repertoires were released in a freely available public database meant as a resource for research on the immune response to SARS-CoV-2. The dataset comprised deeply sampled blood TCRbeta repertoires from subjects exposed to, actively infected with, or recovered from COVID-19. Where available, HLA class I and class II types were taken from metadata supplied by the sample provider and were not determined by assay-based typing. The samples were drawn from the first 160 participants of the ongoing ImmuneRACE study and from about 1,200 subjects provided by 6 global collaborators. Sample metadata almost always included a de-identified subject ID, COVID-19 status, age in years and sex. Broad study findings and their caveats: The quantity of clinical and demographic metadata differed by source and by participant and was supplied without curation.

About this clone: The antigen this receptor binds is unknown. No much larger clone is present one base from it, and per-base qualities are unavailable.

Based on the germline V gene, the CDR1 and CDR2 sequences are SGDLS and YYNGEE. Including the terminal cysteine and phenylalanine, the CDR3 comprises 16 residues. Of all the DNA, just the CDR3 is kept, 48 bases in frame from base 1. V loses 0 bases, J loses 0 bases, and the germline ends lie 9 bases apart. The collaborating institutions used their own protocols to collect whole blood in K2EDTA tubes. Collaborator samples were shipped for TCRbeta analysis as frozen whole blood, isolated PBMCs, or DNA extracted from either sample type. TCRbeta CDR3 regions were amplified from genomic DNA by means of the immunoSEQ Assay, a bias-controlled multiplex PCR. For the original study's pipeline: The number of nucleated cells in each sample was estimated from the amplification of reference gene primers within the assay. To quantify the absolute abundance of each unique TCRbeta CDR3 rearrangement, sequence reads were collapsed and filtered. Productive Simpson clonality was computed per sample as the square root of Simpson's diversity index over productive rearrangements. The immuneACCESS repertoire file appears here via TCRdb, limited to in-frame rearrangements. These files lack a portion of the clones; in checked studies, under half of the deficit traces to unresolved V genes, and the cause of the others is not known. Clonal size and the V and J genes are those of that table, whereas D and trimming came from the DNA. This sample is represented by 140,000 to 150,000 clones; about three quarters of them were singletons. Jointly, the top ten make up approximately 2% of the sample.

Sequenced input: peripheral blood. The origin of this receptor is an older woman with acute or convalescent COVID-19. The chain employs TRBV9 and TRBJ1-4; the best D guess is TRBD1, with 5 bases matching. Here is the DNA: TGTGCCAGCAGCGTAGAACCGGGGGCAACTAATGAAAAACTGTTTTTT. Translated, this gives CASSVEPGATNEKLFF.